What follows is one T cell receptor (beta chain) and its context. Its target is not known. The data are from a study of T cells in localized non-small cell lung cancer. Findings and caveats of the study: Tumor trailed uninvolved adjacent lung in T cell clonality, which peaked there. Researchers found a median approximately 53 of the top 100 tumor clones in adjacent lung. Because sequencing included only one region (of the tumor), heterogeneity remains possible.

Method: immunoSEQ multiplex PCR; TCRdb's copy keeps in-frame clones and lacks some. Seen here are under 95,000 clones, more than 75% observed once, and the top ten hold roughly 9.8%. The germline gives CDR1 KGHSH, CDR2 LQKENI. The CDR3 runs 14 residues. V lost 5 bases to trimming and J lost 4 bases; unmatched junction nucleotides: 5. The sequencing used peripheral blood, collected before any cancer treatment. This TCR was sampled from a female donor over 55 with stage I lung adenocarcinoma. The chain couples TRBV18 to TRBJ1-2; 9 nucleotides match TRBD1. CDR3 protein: CASSYGTGSYGYTF. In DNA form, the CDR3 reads TGTGCCAGCTCATACGGGACAGGGAGCTATGGCTACACCTTC.